Detailed here is one TCR beta chain. Its antigen is still unknown. TCRbeta library preparation incorporated unique molecular identifiers. TCRdb called the PCR reads again in MiXCR, with one record for every CDR3 protein. The sample holds 280,000 or so distinct CDR3 sequences; 11% are singletons and the top ten take about 20%. This sample was taken from a study of T-cell reconstitution after alpha-beta-depleted transplantation in children. This CDR3 is built from 13 residues. Deletions cut 6 bases from V and 3 bases from J, with 11 bases between. Germline CDR1 is LGHNA and CDR2 is YSLEER. Study-wide results and caveats: It was reported that alpha-beta T cells came from several hundred expanded graft clones (about two months after transplant). Certain patients had high TCRbeta diversity at day 60, and it came from recipient T cells and thymic progenitors that survived.

The genes are TRBV4-3 and TRBJ1-1; D gene uncertain. The source of this sequence is a male patient aged 2 to 10 who had a stem cell transplant for chronic granulomatous disease, so the T cells may come from the graft donor. This specimen consisted of peripheral blood, obtained 180 days after TCRalphabeta/CD19-depleted stem cell transplant. The DNA of the CDR3 is TGCGCCAGCAGGCAATACGTAGACACTGAAGCTTTCTTT. It codes for CASRQYVDTEAFF.